This entry lists 22 T cell receptor beta chains sequenced from one sample in a study of shared clonotypes between healthy human individuals. Repertoires were generated with immunoSEQ multiplex PCR, while TCRdb's copy carries only in-frame clones and drops some. The table lists some 2 million clones, 85% to 95% of them singletons. Sequencing was performed on naive CD4+ T cells sorted from blood. Described subset: CD45RA+ positively selected. Receptor source: a young man in good health.

Only one count was recorded for this clone. V and J are TRBV19 and TRBJ1-2; D unresolved. V was shortened by 6 bases and J by 5 bases, with 19 bases between the two germline ends. Germline loops: CDR1 LNHDA, CDR2 SQIVND (reference sequence). There are 15 residues in the CDR3. The CDR3 DNA is TGTGCCAGTAGGGACCCGGGCCGCGCGATTTATGGCTACACCTTC. Translation gives CASRDPGRAIYGYTF.

The chain links TRBV18 to TRBJ2-2, with D possibly being TRBD1 (6 bases). V was trimmed by 3 bases and J by 7 bases, leaving 12 bases between them. The CDR3 spans 14 residues. Germline CDR1 KGHSH, CDR2 LQKENI. The CDR3 spells CASSPVLRGGELFF. CDR3 DNA: TGTGCCAGCTCACCGGTCCTCAGGGGCGGGGAGCTGTTTTTT.

This chain joins TRBV30 and TRBJ2-5; D might be TRBD1 (7 bases). The ends were cut back, 0 bases at V and 0 bases at J, with 14 bases in the middle. This CDR3 contains 16 residues. Germline V gene lookup returns CDR1 GTSNPN and CDR2 SVGIG (reference sequence). Here the CDR3 DNA reads TGTGCCTGGAGTGTCAGGGGGAGGACCCACCAAGAGACCCAGTACTTC. It specifies CAWSVRGRTHQETQYF.

Notes on this clone: The sample holds other DNA sequences that translate to the same CDR3. V usage is TRBV10-3 and J usage is TRBJ2-7; D is perhaps TRBD1 (5 bases). Trimming stripped 3 bases from V and 3 bases from J, with 6 bases between. The CDR3 has 12 residues. CDR1 is ENHRY, CDR2 SYGVKD, per germline. The CDR3 spells CAISERGYEQYF. The CDR3 DNA reads as TGTGCCATCAGTGAAAGGGGCTACGAGCAGTACTTC.

This chain joins TRBV27 and TRBJ2-1; the D gene is possibly TRBD1 (6 bases). The germline CDR1 and CDR2 sequences are MNHEY and SMNVEV (reference sequence). This CDR3 has 17 amino acids. V shed 1 base and J shed 0 bases, with 13 bases lying between them. CDR3 region: CASSLYRQDGSYNEQFF. DNA for the CDR3: TGTGCCAGCAGTTTATATAGACAGGACGGCTCCTACAATGAGCAGTTCTTC.

This clone was detected once. The genes are TRBV30 and TRBJ1-2; D may be TRBD1 (5 bases). V was trimmed by 0 bases and J by 4 bases, leaving 12 bases between them. The germline gives CDR1 GTSNPN, CDR2 SVGIG (reference sequence). The CDR3 extends over 14 amino acids. CDR3 loop: CAWSVQARSYGYTF. CDR3 nucleotides: TGTGCCTGGAGTGTACAGGCCAGGAGCTATGGCTACACCTTC.

The chain combines TRBV5-1 with TRBJ2-7; TRBD2 matches at 7 bases. With V trimmed by 1 base and J by 6 bases, 7 bases remained unmatched. Per the germline V gene, CDR1 is SGHRS and CDR2 is YFSETQ. This CDR3 is 14 amino acids long. This CDR3 reads CASSLSGGISEQYF. CDR3 bases: TGCGCCAGCAGCTTGTCGGGAGGAATCTCCGAGCAGTACTTC.

V gene TRBV11-2 combines with J gene TRBJ2-7, with 10 bases fitting TRBD2. CDR3 size: 15 residues. Germline V gene lookup returns CDR1 SGHAT and CDR2 FQNNGV. J gave up 3 bases and V 6 bases, and 8 bases lay outside the gene matches. CDR3 sequence: CASSGGSGRGYEQYF. In DNA form, the CDR3 reads TGTGCCAGCAGTGGGGGCAGCGGGAGGGGCTACGAGCAGTACTTC.

This chain links TRBV20-1 with TRBJ1-1; D remains ambiguous. V lost 3 bases and J 7 bases, leaving 9 bases between the germline ends. The CDR3 sequence is 11 residues long. CDR1 and CDR2 from the germline V gene are DFQATT and SNEGSKA (reference sequence). This CDR3 reads CSASPVFEAFF. The CDR3 nucleotides read TGCAGTGCTAGCCCCGTCTTTGAAGCTTTCTTT.

This chain's CDR3 is CASSETGETQYF. Here the CDR3 DNA reads TGTGCCAGTAGCGAGACAGGGGAGACCCAGTACTTC. The gene calls are TRBV19 and TRBJ2-5; TRBD1 agrees at 7 bases. Trimming at V came to 6 bases and at J to 5 bases, leaving 3 bases not matched to a gene. CDR1 and CDR2 from the germline V gene are LNHDA and SQIVND (reference sequence). There are 12 residues in the CDR3.

This chain joins TRBV7-6 and TRBJ2-5; 8 bases are a match to TRBD1. The V gene end was trimmed by 4 bases and the J gene end by 5 bases; junction bases not matched to a gene: 3. Germline V gene sequence: CDR1 SGHVS, CDR2 FNYEAQ. The CDR3 sequence is 13 residues long. The CDR3 sequence is CASSWTGLETQYF. CDR3 coding DNA: TGTGCCAGCAGCTGGACAGGGCTGGAGACCCAGTACTTC.

The CDR3 nucleotides are TGTGCCAGCTCCGAGGGACAGGGGTTGACCCAGCATTTT. As protein: CASSEGQGLTQHF. J is TRBJ1-5 and V is TRBV18; TRBD1 agrees at 10 bases. V gave up 6 bases and J gave up 11 bases; unmatched junction bases: 7. Germline assignment: CDR1 KGHSH and CDR2 LQKENI. The CDR3 covers 13 residues. The variable domain in full, completed from reference TRBV18 and TRBJ1-5, reads NAGVMQNPRHLVRRRGQEARLRCSPMKGHSHVYWYRQLPEEGLKFMVYLQKENIIDESGMPKERFSAEFPKEGPSILRIQQVVRGDSAAYFCASSEGQGLTQHFGDGTRLSIL.

This chain uses TRBV7-8 with TRBJ2-7; D unclear. The V and J ends lost 1 base and 0 bases respectively, with 7 bases between them. The length of the CDR3 is 14 residues. Looked up from germline, CDR1 is SGHVS and CDR2 is FQNEAQ. The CDR3 region has the DNA TGTGCCAGCAGCTTAGGGCAACACTCCTACGAGCAGTACTTC. It translates to CASSLGQHSYEQYF.

A note on this clone: A much larger clone lies a single base off, so this may be a read error. The chain carries TRBV27 and TRBJ2-7; 10 positions agree with TRBD2. Germline trimming cut 6 bases from V and 1 base from J; bases unmatched to any gene: 6. Germline lookup yields CDR1 MNHEY and CDR2 SMNVEV (reference sequence). The CDR3 loop spans 15 amino acids. The CDR3 DNA follows: TGTGCCAGCAGCCAGCCGGGACTAGCGTCCTACGAGCAGTACTTC. This translates into CASSQPGLASYEQYF.

The chain is built from TRBV11-2 and TRBJ1-1; perhaps TRBD1 as D (6 bases). V gave up 6 bases and J gave up 10 bases, with 21 bases separating them. There are 14 residues in the CDR3. The germline CDR1 and CDR2 sequences are SGHAT and FQNNGV. DNA of the CDR3: TGTGCCAGCAGTCCACCTCCCAGGGGCGGTCGAGCTTTCTTT. It encodes CASSPPPRGGRAFF. Using reference TRBV11-2 and TRBJ1-1 for the parts outside the CDR3, the full variable domain is EAGVAQSPRYKIIEKRQSVAFWCNPISGHATLYWYQQILGQGPKLLIQFQNNGVVDDSQLPKDRFSAERLKGVDSTLKIQPAKLEDSAVYLCASSPPPRGGRAFFGQGTRLTVV.

The chain links TRBV4-3 to TRBJ1-2; D is uncertain. From germline, CDR1 is LGHNA and CDR2 YSLEER. The length of the CDR3 is 16 residues. Trimming left V 8 bases short and J 5 bases short, with 24 bases between. The CDR3 reads CASSSFNPGPQYGYTF. The CDR3 DNA is TGCGCCAGCTCCTCATTCAATCCTGGGCCTCAATATGGCTACACCTTC.

As concerns this clone: At one end, the junction sequence differs from germline, possibly due to a read error. The chain has TRBV7-7 and TRBJ1-3, with 7 bases identical to TRBD1. Germline CDR1 is SSHAT and CDR2 is FNYEAQ (reference sequence). The CDR3 totals 15 residues. In DNA, the CDR3 is TGTGCTAGCAGCTTGTCCTGGGACAGTGGAAACACCATATATTTT. Amino acid sequence: CASSLSWDSGNTIYF.

The chain has TRBV7-2 and TRBJ1-4, with D maybe TRBD1 (5 bases). The germline V gene has CDR1 SGHTA and CDR2 FQGNSA. The length of the CDR3 is 17 residues. Trimming shortened V by 1 base and J by 6 bases, and 18 bases separated the two germline ends. The CDR3 DNA reads TGTGCCAGCAGCTTAGGATGGGGCCGCTCATACCATGAAAAACTGTTTTTT. The encoded protein is CASSLGWGRSYHEKLFF.

The CDR3 spells CASSLGTGWASGANVLTF. DNA of the CDR3: TGTGCCAGCAGCCTTGGGACAGGTTGGGCGTCTGGGGCCAACGTCCTGACTTTC. The rearrangement uses TRBV7-2 and TRBJ2-6; the match to TRBD1 covers 8 bases. CDR1 is SGHTA and CDR2 is FQGNSA in the germline V gene. This CDR3 has 18 amino acids. Germline trimming cut 5 bases from V and 1 base from J; bases unmatched to any gene: 10.

The chain is built from TRBV4-1 and TRBJ2-2, with 7 nucleotides matching TRBD1. The germline V gene has CDR1 MGHRA and CDR2 YSYEKL. V dropped 4 bases and J dropped 9; count of bases not matched to a gene: 14. The CDR3 runs 16 residues. This CDR3 reads CASSPRQRQGSRELFF. The CDR3 region has the DNA TGCGCCAGCAGCCCGAGACAGCGACAGGGATCGCGGGAGCTGTTTTTT.

This sequence joins TRBV6-6 and TRBJ2-1, with 12 bases identical to TRBD1. CDR3 length equals 15 residues. V was clipped by 8 bases and J by 9 bases; unmatched bases: 11. Germline CDR1 is MNHNY and CDR2 is SVGAGI (reference sequence). In DNA form, the CDR3 reads TGTGCCAGCGGCCCCAGGGACAGGGGGCTCGCTGAGCAGTTCTTC. The encoded protein is CASGPRDRGLAEQFF.

This chain joins TRBV4-2 and TRBJ1-6; D is ambiguous. The CDR3 is made up of 18 amino acids. Trimming pared 0 bases from V and 7 bases from J, leaving 19 bases between. Germline V gene sequence: CDR1 LGHNA, CDR2 YNFKEQ. This CDR3 is CASSQDPLPMQVNSPLHF. The DNA of the CDR3 is TGTGCCAGCAGCCAAGACCCCCTCCCGATGCAGGTAAATTCACCCCTCCACTTT.